Presented here are 17 T cell receptor beta chains from one specimen sequenced in a study of blood T cell repertoires in COVID-19. Sequenced by immunoSEQ multiplex PCR; TCRdb stores in-frame clones only, minus some. The table lists some 200,000 clones, about 93% of them singletons. Specimen: peripheral blood. These receptors were obtained from a man aged 30 to 39 with COVID-19, enrolled during active disease.

The V gene is TRBV7-3, the J gene TRBJ2-5; 7 bases agree with TRBD1. Germline CDR1 is SGHTA and CDR2 is FQGTGA. The CDR3 extends over 15 amino acids. Trimming cost V 0 bases and J 4 bases; bases outside gene matches: 5. CDR3 nucleotides: TGTGCCAGCAGCTTAACCGGGACAGCGCCAGAGACCCAGTACTTC. Protein product: CASSLTGTAPETQYF.

The V and J genes are TRBV7-7 and TRBJ2-5, with TRBD2 matching over 7 bases. Germline V lookup: CDR1 SSHAT, CDR2 FNYEAQ (reference sequence). The J segment lost 5 bases and the V segment lost 4 bases, leaving 4 bases of the junction unmatched. The CDR3 has 13 residues. CDR3 sequence: CASSSGSGETQYF. CDR3 bases: TGTGCCAGCAGCTCGGGTAGCGGGGAGACCCAGTACTTC.

J is TRBJ1-5 and V is TRBV15; D is uncertain. This CDR3 region has 15 residues. Germline lookup yields CDR1 LNHNV and CDR2 YYDKDF (reference sequence). V shed 0 bases and J shed 1 base, with 7 bases lying between them. CDR3 residues: CATSRELESNQPQHF. For the CDR3, the DNA is TGTGCCACCAGCAGAGAATTGGAGAGCAATCAGCCCCAGCATTTT. Drawing the rest from reference TRBV15 and TRBJ1-5, the complete variable domain is DAMVIQNPRYQVTQFGKPVTLSCSQTLNHNVMYWYQQKSSQAPKLLFHYYDKDFNNEADTPDNFQSRRPNTSFCFLDIRSPGLGDTAMYLCATSRELESNQPQHFGDGTRLSIL.

V is TRBV4-1 and J is TRBJ2-7, with D uncertain. The germline V and J ends were trimmed by 3 bases and 0 bases, with 12 bases remaining between them. The CDR3 spans 15 residues. In germline, CDR1 is MGHRA, CDR2 YSYEKL. CDR3 DNA sequence: TGCGCCAGCAGCCATAGTCGAGGCAGCTCCTACGAGCAGTACTTC. It translates to CASSHSRGSSYEQYF.

This clone is a singleton in its sample. This chain links TRBV7-9 with TRBJ2-1, with 11 bases that match TRBD2. V gave up 2 bases and J gave up 7 bases; unmatched junction bases: 13. This CDR3 contains 18 residues. Germline CDR1 reads SEHNR; CDR2 reads FQNEAQ (reference sequence). CDR3 loop: CASSLSTMTSGVLNEQFF. The CDR3 bases are TGTGCCAGCAGCTTATCGACCATGACTAGCGGGGTTTTAAATGAGCAGTTCTTC.

V usage is TRBV2 and J usage is TRBJ1-3; a possible D gene is TRBD1 (6 bases). V lost 4 bases, J lost 4 bases, and 11 bases lay in between. The length of the CDR3 is 14 residues. Germline CDR1 is SNHLY and CDR2 is FYNNEI. This chain's CDR3 is CASSVGGGGNTIYF. CDR3 in DNA: TGTGCCAGCAGTGTTGGGGGCGGCGGAAACACCATATATTTT.

The rearrangement links TRBV9 to TRBJ1-2, with D tentatively TRBD1 (5 bases). This CDR3 is built from 14 residues. The ends were cut back, 3 bases at V and 0 bases at J, with 9 bases in the middle. Germline values: CDR1 SGDLS, CDR2 YYNGEE. Here the CDR3 reads CASSDSGTNYGYTF. Here the CDR3 DNA reads TGTGCCAGCAGCGACTCAGGGACTAACTATGGCTACACCTTC.

V is TRBV4-1 and J is TRBJ1-1, with D possibly being TRBD1 (6 bases). V lost 5 bases and J lost 0, with 16 bases in between. The CDR3 sequence is 16 residues long. Looked up from germline, CDR1 is MGHRA and CDR2 is YSYEKL. Here the CDR3 reads CASSKYQGSVNTEAFF. CDR3 sequence (DNA): TGCGCCAGCAGCAAATATCAGGGGTCCGTGAACACTGAAGCTTTCTTT.

The rearrangement joins TRBV11-2 to TRBJ2-1; TRBD2 aligns across 7 bases. After removal of 0 bases from V and 6 bases from J, the junction contained 5 bases not matched to a gene. Germline CDR1 reads SGHAT; CDR2 reads FQNNGV. This CDR3 is 15 amino acids long. CDR3 sequence reads: CASSLEYSGGNEQFF. The CDR3 nucleotides are TGTGCCAGCAGCTTAGAGTATTCGGGGGGCAATGAGCAGTTCTTC. The variable domain in full, with the rest retrieved from reference TRBV11-2 and TRBJ2-1, is EAGVAQSPRYKIIEKRQSVAFWCNPISGHATLYWYQQILGQGPKLLIQFQNNGVVDDSQLPKDRFSAERLKGVDSTLKIQPAKLEDSAVYLCASSLEYSGGNEQFFGPGTRLTVL.

J is TRBJ1-2 and V is TRBV6-5; 7 nucleotides line up with TRBD1. The trim removed 6 bases at V and 8 bases at J, leaving 12 bases unmatched. This CDR3 has 14 amino acids. Germline V gene data show CDR1 as MNHEY and CDR2 as SVGAGI. The CDR3 spells CASRPERGQGGYTF. The CDR3 DNA sequence: TGTGCCAGCAGACCGGAGAGGGGGCAAGGGGGCTACACCTTC.

The count of this clone is one. The chain combines TRBV7-3 with TRBJ2-2; D unresolved. CDR3 length equals 16 residues. The germline CDR1 and CDR2 sequences are SGHTA and FQGTGA. V was cut by 1 base and J by 0 bases, with 9 bases left in between. Written as DNA, the CDR3 is TGTGCCAGCAGCTTAAGGCAGGCGACGAACACCGGGGAGCTGTTTTTT. Protein: CASSLRQATNTGELFF.

The sample holds a few counts of this clone. V and J are TRBV5-1 and TRBJ1-4, with 7 bases matching TRBD1. CDR1 SGHRS and CDR2 YFSETQ come from the germline V gene. The trim removed 3 bases at V and 5 bases at J, leaving 7 bases unmatched. The CDR3 is 15 residues long. For the CDR3, the DNA is TGCGCCAGCAGCTCTTGGACAGGAGGGAATGAAAAACTGTTTTTT. Amino acids: CASSSWTGGNEKLFF. Together with reference TRBV5-1 and TRBJ1-4, the CDR3 gives the full variable domain: KAGVTQTPRYLIKTRGQQVTLSCSPISGHRSVSWYQQTPGQGLQFLFEYFSETQRNKGNFPGRFSGRQFSNSRSEMNVSTLELGDSALYLCASSSWTGGNEKLFFGSGTQLSVL.

This chain connects TRBV19 to TRBJ2-2, with TRBD1 identical over 7 bases. Trimming cost V 4 bases and J 8 bases; bases outside gene matches: 10. Per germline, CDR1 LNHDA and CDR2 SQIVND (reference sequence). There are 15 residues in the CDR3. The CDR3 loop reads CASSTEAGGHGELFF. As DNA, the CDR3 is TGTGCCAGTAGTACCGAAGCAGGGGGTCATGGGGAGCTGTTTTTT.

The rearrangement links TRBV27 to TRBJ1-4, with D tentatively TRBD1 (6 bases). The V end was cut by 3 bases, the J end by 4 bases, with 12 bases between. Germline CDR1 MNHEY, CDR2 SMNVEV (reference sequence). The CDR3 has 15 amino acids. The CDR3 region has the DNA TGTGCCAGCAGTTTTCTGGACAGTCATAATGAAAAACTGTTTTTT. This codes for CASSFLDSHNEKLFF.

V usage is TRBV6-5 and J usage is TRBJ2-1; 7 bases map to TRBD1. The germline CDR1 and CDR2 sequences are MNHEY and SVGAGI. V was clipped by 2 bases and J by 6 bases; unmatched bases: 1. The CDR3 sequence is 13 residues long. CDR3 protein: CASSYDRANEQFF. In nucleotides, the CDR3 is TGTGCCAGCAGTTACGACAGGGCCAATGAGCAGTTCTTC.

The J gene is TRBJ2-3, the V gene TRBV2, with 7 bases lining up with TRBD2. The germline V gene encodes CDR1 SNHLY and CDR2 FYNNEI. The length of the CDR3 is 15 residues. The J segment lost 5 bases and the V segment lost 2 bases, leaving 7 bases of the junction unmatched. This CDR3 is CASSELGGGEDTQYF. The CDR3 DNA follows: TGTGCCAGCAGTGAATTGGGCGGGGGTGAAGATACGCAGTATTTT.

The chain recombines TRBV2 with TRBJ1-6; the match to TRBD1 covers 7 bases. The length of the CDR3 is 17 residues. V shed 8 bases and J 0 bases; nucleotides not matched to a gene: 10. Germline V gene data show CDR1 as SNHLY and CDR2 as FYNNEI. The CDR3 loop reads CASGGTDRDSYNSPLHF. In DNA, the CDR3 is TGTGCCAGCGGGGGGACAGACAGGGACTCCTATAATTCACCCCTCCACTTT.